This T cell receptor beta chain is drawn from a study of breast tumors, draining lymph nodes, adjacent tissues. Findings and caveats of the study: The data were judged consistent with most tumor T cells coming from lymph node and expanding in tumor. Tumors had less TCR diversity than lymph nodes, more than nontumor tissue.

MiXCR, applied by TCRdb to the multiplex PCR reads, yields one record per CDR3 protein. The table lists over 10,000 distinct CDR3 sequences, roughly two thirds of them singletons. At least ten counts were recorded for this clonotype. Its antigen is currently unknown. The V gene's germline CDR1 is MNHNS and CDR2 SASEGT. J was trimmed by 5 bases and V by 2 bases; bases with no gene match: 11. The CDR3 totals 16 residues. The receptor was isolated from a female donor with breast cancer. Some clones in this sample may be carry-over from other donors' samples. The sample comprised tumor-adjacent breast tissue. The chain couples TRBV6-1 to TRBJ2-7; TRBD1 matches at 8 bases. The CDR3 coding sequence is TGTGCCAGCAGTGAAATTGGGGACAGGTTGGGGGACGAGCAGTACTTC. Protein: CASSEIGDRLGDEQYF.